The clone carrying this T cell receptor (beta chain) was recorded a few times. The antigen is unknown. A sample-barcoded 5' primer and a J-beta primer mix were used in a second PCR of about 6 to 12 cycles. Each CDR3 protein is one row after TCRdb ran MiXCR on the 5' RACE reads. The sample shows over a million distinct CDR3 sequences, less than 50% of them seen only once. No fewer than 7 million PBMCs went into each sample. This sample stems from a study of blood T cells in healthy people across ages. General observations from the study: Observed TCR beta diversity per million T cells went down as age went up. This fall followed a roughly linear course with age.

The V end lost 2 bases, the J end lost 2 bases, and 7 bases lay between the germline ends. The CDR3 runs 14 residues. Looked up from germline, CDR1 is SQVTM and CDR2 is ANQGSEA. This TCR was sampled from a woman aged 60-75 years in good health. The chain employs TRBV29-1 and TRBJ2-6, with D perhaps matching TRBD1 (5 bases). The sequencing input was blood. The CDR3 is CSVEIGAGANVLTF. The CDR3 nucleotides read TGCAGCGTTGAAATAGGGGCTGGGGCCAACGTCCTGACTTTC.